This TCR beta chain was documented in a study of PD-1 blockade in classical Hodgkin lymphoma (dated by TCRdb to about 2020). Describing the broader study: Nivolumab dosing was 3 mg/kg intravenously every 2 weeks, continuing until either disease progression or unacceptable toxicity. To define a peripheral blood immune signature of response to PD-1 blockade in classical Hodgkin lymphoma, the study combined TCR beta sequencing with CyTOF. Study-wide findings and limitations: Baseline TCR diversity was reported to be lower in newly diagnosed patients than in healthy donors, and even lower in relapsed/refractory patients. Lower diversity was observed in patients in whom nivolumab was started less than 1 year after ASCT, and these patients were excluded from later analyses so that confounding by immune reconstitution would be avoided. Trial patients with a complete response had baseline diversity similar to that of newly diagnosed patients, while partial responders and progressors had significantly lower diversity. Only a single clinical trial cohort was studied, and what caused the repertoire differences, possibly disease activity or prior therapy, remained undefined. By C4D1, a significant rise was seen in CD4+ TCR diversity but not in CD8+ TCR diversity (p=0.0027 vs p=0.16), and the rise was most apparent among complete responders (p=0.02).

V loses 3 bases, J loses 9 bases, and the germline ends lie 15 bases apart. Spanning cysteine to phenylalanine, the CDR3 consists of 14 amino acids. Kept here is only the CDR3 DNA, which spans 42 bases and is read in frame from base 1. The germline V gene encodes CDR1 KGHSH and CDR2 LQKENI. The sample's time point label is to be understood as: cycle 4 day 1 (C4D1), after about 6 weeks of nivolumab. All trial patients had relapsed after autologous stem cell transplantation, with cohorts A, B and C differing in prior brentuximab vedotin exposure. The trial cohort was composed of about 58 patients with relapsed/refractory classical Hodgkin lymphoma, for whom complete response, partial response or progressive disease was recorded as best overall response. Single-agent nivolumab was administered to trial patients in the multi-cohort phase II CheckMate 205 trial. An independent review committee assessed best overall response by applying the 2007 International Working Group response criteria. Trial PBMCs were collected just before the start of nivolumab (C1D1) and during therapy at cycle 2 day 1 and cycle 4 day 1. Peripheral blood was collected in 8 mL Vacutainer Cell Preparation Tubes, from which PBMCs were isolated by centrifugation and then cryopreserved.

As for this clone: The antigen it binds to is not known. Base qualities are not at hand, and no much larger clone is one base apart.

Genomic DNA was isolated using the Qiagen DNeasy kit from unsorted PBMCs as well as from negatively selected CD4+ and CD8+ fractions. TCR beta CDR3 regions were subjected to amplification by immunoSEQ multiplex PCR with primers that anneal to V and J segments. A synthetic immune receptor repertoire was used to minimize amplification bias, and remaining bias was computationally removed after sequencing. The original pipeline was this. Custom Python scripts were used to quantify repertoire diversity as the Shannon entropy index. Unsorted, CD4+ and CD8+ repertoires were examined separately, except in combined analyses, for which CD4+ and CD8+ sequences were merged in silico. Clonal expansion was defined as at least a 2-fold frequency increase after treatment relative to C1D1, with a pseudocount of 0.5 for undetected baseline clones. Clones with 0 or 1 copy at C1D1 were classified as singleton clones, and clones with 2 or more copies were classified as non-singleton clones. Clones expanded in unsorted samples were labelled as CD4+, CD8+ or unknown by matching protein sequences in sorted samples from the same patient. Wilcoxon tests were applied to paired samples to test diversity changes from C1D1 to C4D1. The table was pulled from immuneACCESS by TCRdb, which kept in-frame rearrangements only. Such tables lose some clones; where checked, under half of the loss comes from unresolved V genes, and the rest has no known cause. V and J calls and clone size come straight from that table; D and trimming were deduced from the DNA. Present in this sample are 20,000 to 25,000 clones, 60% to 75% of which were seen just once. The ten largest clones take up roughly a fifth of the sample.

Specimen: peripheral blood mononuclear cells (PBMCs), collected before the fourth cycle of nivolumab. This receptor chain uses TRBV18 and TRBJ1-5; there is no confident call for the D gene. The sequence came from a human donor with classical Hodgkin lymphoma. The nucleotides are TGTGCCAGCTCACCCCGGGAAGAAGCCGGGCCCCAGCATTTT. It translates to CASSPREEAGPQHF.